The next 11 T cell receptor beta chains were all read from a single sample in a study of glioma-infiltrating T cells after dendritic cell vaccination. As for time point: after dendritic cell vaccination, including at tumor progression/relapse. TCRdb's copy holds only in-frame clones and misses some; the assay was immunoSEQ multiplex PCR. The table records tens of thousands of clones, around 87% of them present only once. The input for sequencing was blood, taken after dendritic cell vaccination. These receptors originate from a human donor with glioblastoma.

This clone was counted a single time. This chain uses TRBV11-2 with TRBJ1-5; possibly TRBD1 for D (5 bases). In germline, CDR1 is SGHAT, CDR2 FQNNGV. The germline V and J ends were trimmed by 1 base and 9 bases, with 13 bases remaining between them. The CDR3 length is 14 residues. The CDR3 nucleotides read TGTGCCAGCAGCTTAGTGGGTGGGCAGGGGCCCCAGCATTTT. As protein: CASSLVGGQGPQHF.

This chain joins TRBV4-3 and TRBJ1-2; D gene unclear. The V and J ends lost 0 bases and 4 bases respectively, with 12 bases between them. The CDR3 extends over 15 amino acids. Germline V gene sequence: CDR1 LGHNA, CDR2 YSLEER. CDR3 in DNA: TGCGCCAGCAGCCAAGACACAGTAATTACCTATGGCTACACCTTC. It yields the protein CASSQDTVITYGYTF.

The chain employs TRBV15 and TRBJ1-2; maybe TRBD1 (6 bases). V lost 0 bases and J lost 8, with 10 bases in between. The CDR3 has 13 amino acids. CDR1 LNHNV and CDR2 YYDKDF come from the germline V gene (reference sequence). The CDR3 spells CATSREQGRGYTF. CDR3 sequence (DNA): TGTGCCACCAGCAGAGAACAGGGCCGCGGCTACACCTTC.

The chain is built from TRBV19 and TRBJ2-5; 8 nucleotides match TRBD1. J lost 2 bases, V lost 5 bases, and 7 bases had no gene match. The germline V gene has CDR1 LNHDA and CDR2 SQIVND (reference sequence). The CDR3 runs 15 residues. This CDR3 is CASSPRDRPQETQYF. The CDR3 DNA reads TGTGCCAGTAGTCCCCGGGACAGGCCTCAAGAGACCCAGTACTTC. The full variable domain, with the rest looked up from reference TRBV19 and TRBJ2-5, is DGGITQSPKYLFRKEGQNVTLSCEQNLNHDAMYWYRQDPGQGLRLIYYSQIVNDFQKGDIAEGYSVSREKKESFPLTVTSAQKNPTAFYLCASSPRDRPQETQYFGPGTRLLVL.

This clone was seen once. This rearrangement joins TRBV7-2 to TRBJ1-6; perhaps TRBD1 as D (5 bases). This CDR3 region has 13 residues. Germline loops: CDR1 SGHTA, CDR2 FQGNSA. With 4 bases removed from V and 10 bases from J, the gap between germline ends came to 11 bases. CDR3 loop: CASSWGGDSPLHF. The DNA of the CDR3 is TGTGCCAGCAGCTGGGGCGGGGACTCACCCCTCCACTTT.

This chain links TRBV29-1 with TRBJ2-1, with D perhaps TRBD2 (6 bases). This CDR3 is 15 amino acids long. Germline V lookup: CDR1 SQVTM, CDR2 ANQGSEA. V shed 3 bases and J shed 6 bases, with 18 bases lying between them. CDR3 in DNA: TGCAGCGTTGAGTCGGGACTTAGCGGTTTCAATGAGCAGTTCTTC. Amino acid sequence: CSVESGLSGFNEQFF.

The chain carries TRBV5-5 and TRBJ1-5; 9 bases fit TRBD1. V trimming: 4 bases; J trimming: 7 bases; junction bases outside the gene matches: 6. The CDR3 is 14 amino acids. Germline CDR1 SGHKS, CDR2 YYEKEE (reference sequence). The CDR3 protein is CASSGGTGKQPQHF. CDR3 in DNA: TGTGCCAGCAGCGGTGGGACAGGGAAACAGCCCCAGCATTTT.

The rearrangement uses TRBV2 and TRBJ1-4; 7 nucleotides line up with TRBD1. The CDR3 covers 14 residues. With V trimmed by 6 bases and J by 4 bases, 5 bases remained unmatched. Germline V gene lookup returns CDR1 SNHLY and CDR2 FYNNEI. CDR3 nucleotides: TGTGCCAGCAGGGGGGACAGCTTTAATGAAAAACTGTTTTTT. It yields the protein CASRGDSFNEKLFF.

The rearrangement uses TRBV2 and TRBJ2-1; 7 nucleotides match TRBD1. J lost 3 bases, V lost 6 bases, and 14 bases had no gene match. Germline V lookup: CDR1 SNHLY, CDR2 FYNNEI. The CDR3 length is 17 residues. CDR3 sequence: CASSLPRDRPDYNEQFF. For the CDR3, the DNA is TGTGCCAGCAGCTTACCTAGGGACAGACCCGACTACAATGAGCAGTTCTTC.

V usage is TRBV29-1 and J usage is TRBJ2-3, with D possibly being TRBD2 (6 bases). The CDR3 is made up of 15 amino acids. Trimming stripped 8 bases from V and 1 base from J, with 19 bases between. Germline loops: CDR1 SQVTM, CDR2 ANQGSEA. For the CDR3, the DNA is TGCAGCTTCCGGGACTTCCCGGGGGGCACAGATACGCAGTATTTT. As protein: CSFRDFPGGTDTQYF.

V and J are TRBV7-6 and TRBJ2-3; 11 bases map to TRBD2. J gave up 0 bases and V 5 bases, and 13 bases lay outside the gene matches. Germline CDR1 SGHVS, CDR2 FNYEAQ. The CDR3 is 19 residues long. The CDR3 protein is CASSLRAGASGGSTDTQYF. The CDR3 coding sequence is TGTGCCAGCAGCCTAAGGGCTGGGGCTAGCGGGGGGAGCACAGATACGCAGTATTTT.